This T cell receptor beta chain was retrieved from a study of Graves' ophthalmopathy and Graves' hyperthyroidism. This clonotype was detected ten times or more. Its cognate antigen is unknown. Study-wide results and caveats: It was with 65% to 71% sensitivity and approximately 72% specificity that the model predicted ophthalmopathy progression.

Amplified material comprised TCR beta CDR3 regions derived from RNA transcripts. Following a first-round RT-PCR that used HTBI primers, a second-round multiplex PCR was carried out. TCRdb passed the multiplex PCR reads through MiXCR, listing each CDR3 protein once. The data hold hundreds of thousands of distinct CDR3 sequences, with about 21% observed a single time. The sequenced material came from peripheral blood. The receptor was isolated from a woman aged 18-30 years with stable Graves' hyperthyroidism.

CDR3 region: CASSLEAQPLVKTQYF. For the CDR3, the DNA is TGTGCCAGCAGCTTAGAGGCTCAGCCCCTGGTTAAGACCCAGTACTTC. This chain joins TRBV7-2 and TRBJ2-5; D not resolved. The CDR3 length is 16 residues. Between the trimmed V and J ends, which lost 1 base and 6 bases, there was a span of 18 bases. CDR1 is SGHTA, CDR2 FQGNSA, per germline.